The rows below give T cell receptor beta chains drawn from one sample of a study of cytomegalovirus exposure and HLA in healthy donors. Assay: immunoSEQ multiplex PCR; the TCRdb copy retains only in-frame clones and omits some. The sample records 95,000 to 100,000 clones, less than 80% being singletons. Source material: PBMCs. Receptors originate from a man aged 35-49 years in good health and CMV-seronegative. The conserved cysteine and the conserved F or W are not part of the CDR3 here.

v_call	j_call	cdr3_aa
TRBV29-1	TRBJ2-7	SVDDRGRGQY
TRBV9	TRBJ2-2	ASSVTAGANTGELF
TRBV5-5	TRBJ2-2	ASSIRQGGTGELF
TRBV4-3	TRBJ2-1	ASSQDRSGGVQDEQF
TRBV5-6	TRBJ1-4	ASSRGGRGEKLF
TRBV6-5	TRBJ1-1	ASRQTGVNTEAF
TRBV6-5	TRBJ1-2	ASSYSGPNYGYT
TRBV9	TRBJ2-7	ASSVGAEQY
TRBV5-5	TRBJ1-1	ASSRDRNTEAF
TRBV5-1	TRBJ2-5	ASSWTGIGPKETQY
TRBV13	TRBJ2-6	ASSLEGGGSGGLSTGANVLT
TRBV30	TRBJ1-2	AWSVRRGIHYGYT
TRBV6-1	TRBJ1-2	ASKVGGDHGYT
TRBV2	TRBJ2-5	ASSGIMGRGRETQY
TRBV2	TRBJ1-4	ASITDRGTNEKLF
TRBV11-2	TRBJ2-5	ASSPSGGARETQY
TRBV10-2	TRBJ1-5	ASSDGDRGNQPQH
TRBV28	TRBJ2-5	ASTETRTQY
TRBV10-1	TRBJ1-2	ASSDSEAGYT
TRBV25-1	TRBJ1-2	ASSEGAGVYT
TRBV18	TRBJ1-2	ASSPMESKSGNYGYT
TRBV28	TRBJ2-5	ASSSGLAGQETQY
TRBV19	TRBJ1-2	ASSIHTQYGYT
TRBV19	TRBJ1-2	ASSIGTGTDYGYT